A selection of T cell receptor beta chains follows, all from one sample in a study of blood T cell repertoires in COVID-19. Clones were sequenced by immunoSEQ multiplex PCR, and TCRdb holds only the in-frame ones, with some missing. This sample has approximately 230,000 clones; roughly nine tenths occur once, and the top ten carry roughly 3.1%. What was sequenced was peripheral blood. These receptors came from a man younger than 35 with active or convalescent COVID-19. Each CDR3 is given with its conserved first and last residue. The D gene is left open where the match is weak. Expanded clones get a size class; other rows say once, few or many, or leave the size out.

V	size	D	J	DNA	CDR3
TRBV3-1/TRBV3-2	NA	NA	TRBJ1-2	TGTGCCAGCAGCCAAACTTCCCCGTCTAACTATGGCTACACCTTC	CASSQTSPSNYGYTF
TRBV14	NA	NA	TRBJ1-2	TGTGCCAGCAGCCAAGGCCCCCACACCGCCTCTTCTTACAACTATGGCTACACCTTC	CASSQGPHTASSYNYGYTF
TRBV5-1	NA	TRBD2	TRBJ2-7	TGCGCCAGCAGCGAAGGGACTAGCAAGCAGTACTTC	CASSEGTSKQYF
TRBV7-2	NA	TRBD1	TRBJ2-5	TGTGCCAGCAGCTTAGGGGACAGCCACCAAGAGACCCAGTACTTC	CASSLGDSHQETQYF
TRBV7-2	once	NA	TRBJ2-7	TGTGCCAGCAGCCGCACACCCTCCTACGAGCAGTACTTC	CASSRTPSYEQYF
TRBV7-2	NA	NA	TRBJ2-3	TGTGCCAGCAGCTTAGCGCGGTCAGCGGAGAGCACAGATACGCAGTATTTT	CASSLARSAESTDTQYF
TRBV5-4	NA	NA	TRBJ2-3	TGTGCCAGCAGCTTCCTCGGGGTAGGGAGCACAGATACGCAGTATTTT	CASSFLGVGSTDTQYF
TRBV6-1	once	TRBD1	TRBJ1-2	TGTGCCAGCAGTGGAGGCAGGGGGTATCTTAACTATGGCTACACCTTC	CASSGGRGYLNYGYTF
TRBV7-8	NA	NA	TRBJ1-2	TGTGCCAGCAGCTTAGCGGTACAGGGCTTTACTGGCTACACCTTC	CASSLAVQGFTGYTF
TRBV28	NA	TRBD1	TRBJ2-5	TGTGCCAGCACCCCCCGGACAGGACCCGCAGAGACCCAGTACTTC	CASTPRTGPAETQYF
TRBV15	NA	NA	TRBJ1-1	TGTGCCACCAGCAGGCGGAACACTGAAGCTTTCTTT	CATSRRNTEAFF
TRBV5-6	NA	NA	TRBJ2-7	TGTGCCAGCAGCTTGTATTTGACAGTCGACGAGCAGTACTTC	CASSLYLTVDEQYF
TRBV11-2	NA	NA	TRBJ1-1	TGTGCCAGCTCCTCCGGGGGAGAGGCTTTCTTT	CASSSGGEAFF
TRBV12-3/TRBV12-4	NA	NA	TRBJ1-2	TGTGCCAGCAGTTTAGGTCCGGGCTACACCTTC	CASSLGPGYTF
TRBV18	once	NA	TRBJ2-1	TGTGCCAGCTCACAAACTTCCGAAACAGGGAGCTCCTACAATGAGCAGTTCTTC	CASSQTSETGSSYNEQFF
TRBV5-1	NA	TRBD1	TRBJ2-7	TGCGCCAGCAGCGGGGGACAGGGGGCGCCCTACGAGCAGTACTTC	CASSGGQGAPYEQYF
TRBV7-2	NA	TRBD1	TRBJ2-1	TGTGCCAGCAGCTTAGTCCCAGGGGGCAGAAATGAGCAGTTCTTC	CASSLVPGGRNEQFF
TRBV9	NA	TRBD1	TRBJ2-3	TGTGCCAGCAGCCTGGACAGGGGTAGCACAGATACGCAGTATTTT	CASSLDRGSTDTQYF
TRBV28	once	TRBD1	TRBJ1-5	TGTGCCAGCAGAACCGGGACAGGGACTAGTCAGCCCCAGCATTTT	CASRTGTGTSQPQHF
TRBV19	NA	TRBD1	TRBJ2-2	TGTGCCAGTAGCGACAGGGTTAACACCGGGGAGCTGTTTTTT	CASSDRVNTGELFF
TRBV6-5	NA	TRBD2	TRBJ2-7	TGTGCCAGCAGTTACGTTCCTAGCGGGATCTACGAGCAGTACTTC	CASSYVPSGIYEQYF
TRBV6-2/TRBV6-3	NA	TRBD1	TRBJ2-1	TGTGCCAGCAGTTACCTAGGACAGGTAGTAAATGAGCAGTTCTTC	CASSYLGQVVNEQFF
TRBV19	NA	TRBD1	TRBJ1-2	TGTGCCAGTAGTATTCTGGGACAGGGTCCTATAGGCTACACCTTC	CASSILGQGPIGYTF
TRBV19	NA	NA	TRBJ2-6	TGTGCCAGTCGTCAGGGTGCGCGAGGGGCCAACGTCCTGACTTTC	CASRQGARGANVLTF
TRBV6-2/TRBV6-3	NA	NA	TRBJ2-7	TGTGCCAGCAGTGCCTTGGGGGCCGCAACCTCCTACGAGCAGTACTTC	CASSALGAATSYEQYF
TRBV7-8	NA	NA	TRBJ1-1	TGTGCCAGCAGCTATGATCCCGGGACTAATACTGAAGCTTTCTTT	CASSYDPGTNTEAFF
TRBV9	NA	TRBD1	TRBJ2-6	TGTGCCAGCAGCGTAAGGTCAGGGGGAGCCTCTGGGGCCAACGTCCTGACTTTC	CASSVRSGGASGANVLTF
TRBV7-9	NA	NA	TRBJ2-7	TGTGCCAGCAGCTTAACTTCTCACGAGCAGTACTTC	CASSLTSHEQYF
TRBV2	few	NA	TRBJ1-2	TGTGCCAGCAGTTATAATACAGAAGTCTACTATGGCTACACCTTC	CASSYNTEVYYGYTF
TRBV5-4	NA	NA	TRBJ2-2	TGTGCCAGCAGCTTGGACGGGGTCACCGGGGAGCTGTTTTTT	CASSLDGVTGELFF
TRBV6-5	NA	TRBD1	TRBJ1-1	TGTGCCAGCACCCGACAGGGGATTCTTGGAGCTTTCTTT	CASTRQGILGAFF
TRBV5-3	NA	NA	TRBJ1-5	TGTGCCAGAAGCTTTCCCCAGCGGAATAGCAATCAGCCCCAGCATTTT	CARSFPQRNSNQPQHF
TRBV6-1	NA	NA	TRBJ2-7	TGTGCCAGCAGTGACCCCGACTCAGCTCGATACGAGCAGTACTTC	CASSDPDSARYEQYF
TRBV5-4	NA	TRBD1	TRBJ1-4	TGTGCCAGCAGCTTGTGGGGGACAGTTAATGAAAAACTGTTTTTT	CASSLWGTVNEKLFF
TRBV19	NA	NA	TRBJ2-3	TGTGCCAGTAGTATAGCCGCCGTGGCTCGTGCGCAGTATTTT	CASSIAAVARAQYF
TRBV6-4	NA	NA	TRBJ2-2	TGTGCCAGCAGACAGGGAGCCACCGGGGAGCTGTTTTTT	CASRQGATGELFF
TRBV5-1	NA	TRBD1	TRBJ1-6	TGCGCCAGCAGCTTGACGACAGGGGATAATTCACCCCTCCACTTT	CASSLTTGDNSPLHF
TRBV27	NA	TRBD1	TRBJ2-1	TGTGCCAGCAGTTTAAAGGGACAGAGCTCCTACAATGAGCAGTTCTTC	CASSLKGQSSYNEQFF
TRBV11-2	NA	NA	TRBJ1-1	TGTGCCAGCAGCTTAGGAGGCATGGGAGGGGGGACTGAAGCTTTCTTT	CASSLGGMGGGTEAFF
TRBV12-3/TRBV12-4	NA	NA	TRBJ1-1	TGTGCCAGCAGTTTCGGTAGTAGAGCTTTCTTT	CASSFGSRAFF
TRBV30	NA	TRBD1	TRBJ1-2	TGTGCCTGGAGTTCCGGGACAGCCTTTAACTATGGCTACACCTTC	CAWSSGTAFNYGYTF
TRBV5-6	once	NA	TRBJ2-5	TGTGCCAGCAGCTCAGGACTAGAGGGGGACACGGAGACCCAGTACTTC	CASSSGLEGDTETQYF
TRBV2	NA	NA	TRBJ1-1	TGTGCCAGCAGTGGGCAGAAAGCTTTCTTT	CASSGQKAFF
TRBV7-3	NA	TRBD1	TRBJ1-6	TGTGCCAGCAGCTTTGACAGGGAGGCACCCCTCCACTTT	CASSFDREAPLHF
TRBV9	NA	TRBD1	TRBJ1-3	TGTGCCAGCAGCGCCGCAATTAGACAGGGTACTGCTGGAAACACCATATATTTT	CASSAAIRQGTAGNTIYF
TRBV30	NA	NA	TRBJ2-7	TGTGCCTGGAGTCCTACGGAGCCCTACTCCTACGAGCAGTACTTC	CAWSPTEPYSYEQYF
TRBV19	NA	TRBD1	TRBJ1-1	TGTGCCAGTAGTTTTCAGGGGGCGCCCACTGAAGCTTTCTTT	CASSFQGAPTEAFF
TRBV7-9	NA	TRBD1	TRBJ1-2	TGTGCCAGCAGCTCTATGAGGACAGGGGAGGGCTACACCTTC	CASSSMRTGEGYTF
TRBV11-3	NA	NA	TRBJ2-1	TGTGCCAGCAGCTTAGAGTCCGATGAGCAGTTCTTC	CASSLESDEQFF
TRBV5-8	NA	TRBD1	TRBJ2-5	TGTGCCAGCAGTTCGACAGGGGGCGGGTTCGGGGAGACCCAGTACTTC	CASSSTGGGFGETQYF
TRBV13	NA	NA	TRBJ2-7	TGTGCCAGCAGCCCCCAAGACAGGCTGGACGAGCAGTACTTC	CASSPQDRLDEQYF
TRBV2	NA	NA	TRBJ1-2	TGTGCCAGCAGTGAACAGGGTTCCATTGGCTACACCTTC	CASSEQGSIGYTF
TRBV12-3/TRBV12-4	NA	NA	TRBJ2-2	TGTGCCAGCAGTTTTTCGGGCGGGGAGCTGTTTTTT	CASSFSGGELFF
TRBV21-1	once	NA	TRBJ1-5	TGTGCCAGCAACCCGGCCTCTGACAGACTCAATCAGCCCCAGCATTTT	CASNPASDRLNQPQHF
TRBV11-2	NA	NA	TRBJ2-7	TGTGCCAGCAGCTTAGATCAAAAGGGACTCTACGAGCAGTACTTC	CASSLDQKGLYEQYF
TRBV2	NA	TRBD1	TRBJ2-7	TGTGCCAGCAGTGATGCCGACAGGGGCTCCTACGAGCAGTACTTC	CASSDADRGSYEQYF